This is a list of T cell receptor beta chains from one sample in a study of CD8 T cells in Susac syndrome. From the immunoSEQ multiplex PCR reads, TCRdb called clonotypes with MiXCR, one entry per CDR3 protein. The sample holds around 230,000 distinct CDR3 sequences, 90% to 97% seen once. The specimen was CD4+ T cells from PBMCs. The receptors shown here come from a human donor with Susac syndrome. Both conserved end residues are part of each CDR3. The D gene is left open where the match is weak. Size tells how often a clone was seen (once, few, many) or the class of an expanded clone, and some rows leave it out.

TRBJ1-1 | TRBV20-1 | once | NA | CSARLRDMNTEAFF | TGCAGTGCCCGCCTACGGGACATGAACACTGAAGCTTTCTTT
TRBJ1-3 | TRBV29-1 | NA | NA | CSVEIRAGNTIYF | TGCAGCGTTGAGATCAGGGCTGGAAACACCATATATTTT
TRBJ2-5 | TRBV28 | few | NA | CASSFRGGGETQYF | TGTGCCAGCAGTTTTCGGGGTGGTGGAGAGACCCAGTACTTC
TRBJ1-1 | TRBV5-1 | NA | TRBD1 | CASSTGQLNTEAFF | TGCGCCAGCAGCACGGGACAGCTGAACACTGAAGCTTTCTTT
TRBJ2-3 | TRBV7-2 | NA | NA | CASSVFLSDTQYF | TGTGCCAGCAGCGTATTCCTGTCAGATACGCAGTATTTT
TRBJ2-7 | TRBV30 | NA | TRBD2 | CAWSFWEGPYEQYF | TGTGCCTGGAGTTTCTGGGAGGGTCCTTACGAGCAGTACTTC
TRBJ2-1 | TRBV7-2 | once | NA | CASSLAVNNEQFF | TGTGCCAGCAGCTTAGCTGTGAACAATGAGCAGTTCTTC
TRBJ2-7 | TRBV4-1 | few | TRBD2 | CASSQPGTSGNYEQYF | TGCGCCAGCAGCCAGCCTGGGACTAGCGGTAACTACGAGCAGTACTTC
TRBJ2-7 | TRBV19 | once | TRBD2 | CASGLAGGRYEQYF | TGCGCCTCGGGACTAGCGGGAGGGCGGTACGAGCAGTACTTC
TRBJ2-3 | TRBV29-1 | NA | NA | CSVRDPATDTQYF | TGCAGCGTGAGGGACCCAGCCACAGATACGCAGTATTTT
TRBJ2-2 | TRBV28 | once | TRBD2 | CASIPPGGVGELFF | TGTGCCAGCATCCCGCCGGGAGGGGTCGGGGAGCTGTTTTTT
TRBJ2-1 | TRBV28 | NA | NA | CATIYNEQFF | TGTGCCACCATCTACAATGAGCAGTTCTTC
TRBJ2-5 | TRBV18 | NA | TRBD1 | CATQRSTGDETQYF | TGTGCCACCCAGAGGTCGACAGGGGACGAGACCCAGTACTTC
TRBJ2-3 | TRBV5-1 | NA | TRBD1 | CASSLAGGQATRDTQYF | TGCGCCAGCAGCCTGGCCGGGGGACAGGCAACACGAGATACGCAGTATTTT
TRBJ1-5 | TRBV12-5 | NA | NA | CASCGQTLQPQHF | TGTGCTAGTTGCGGACAGACTTTACAGCCCCAGCATTTT
TRBJ1-1 | TRBV6-4 | once | TRBD1 | CASRGTGNTEAFF | TGTGCCAGCAGAGGGACAGGGAACACTGAAGCTTTCTTT
TRBJ1-1 | TRBV20-1 | NA | TRBD1 | CSAREGARTLNTEAFF | TGCAGTGCTAGGGAGGGGGCGAGAACCCTCAACACTGAAGCTTTCTTT
TRBJ2-3 | TRBV29-1 | NA | NA | CSVEEQGADTQYF | TGCAGCGTTGAAGAGCAGGGTGCAGATACGCAGTATTTT
TRBJ1-5 | TRBV15 | NA | NA | CATSRDSETPNQPQHF | TGTGCCACCAGCAGAGATAGTGAGACACCTAATCAGCCCCAGCATTTT
TRBJ2-2 | TRBV25-1 | NA | NA | CASSGLTRNTGELFF | TGTGCCAGCAGTGGACTGACCCGGAACACCGGGGAGCTGTTTTTT
TRBJ1-2 | TRBV4-1 | NA | NA | CASSQVWGSGTDGYTF | TGCGCCAGCAGCCAAGTATGGGGTTCTGGCACGGATGGCTACACCTTC
TRBJ2-2 | TRBV5-4 | NA | TRBD2 | CASSSPLSGTNTGELFF | TGTGCCAGCAGCTCCCCCCTTAGCGGGACGAACACCGGGGAGCTGTTTTTT
TRBJ2-3 | TRBV5-1 | once | NA | CASSFAYSTDTQYF | TGCGCCAGCAGCTTCGCGTACAGCACAGATACGCAGTATTTT
TRBJ2-3 | TRBV20-1 | NA | TRBD2 | CSAESPGTSWATDTQYF | TGCAGTGCCGAGTCTCCCGGGACTAGTTGGGCCACAGATACGCAGTATTTT
TRBJ2-1 | TRBV7-2 | NA | TRBD1 | CASSGTGRTYNEQFF | TGTGCCAGCAGCGGGACAGGGAGGACCTACAATGAGCAGTTCTTC
TRBJ2-2 | TRBV5-4 | NA | NA | CASSLWAENTGELFF | TGTGCCAGCAGCTTGTGGGCGGAGAACACCGGGGAGCTGTTTTTT
TRBJ1-1 | TRBV12-3/TRBV12-4 | NA | NA | CASSFRREWTEAFF | TGTGCCAGCAGTTTTCGTAGGGAATGGACTGAAGCTTTCTTT
TRBJ2-1 | TRBV29-1 | NA | TRBD2 | CSTLPGLASDEQFF | TGCAGCACCCTCCCGGGACTAGCCTCAGATGAGCAGTTCTTC
TRBJ1-1 | TRBV29-1 | NA | NA | CSVVQGFNTEAFF | TGCAGCGTTGTACAGGGTTTTAACACTGAAGCTTTCTTT
TRBJ2-5 | TRBV15 | NA | NA | CATSRVLGEKYF | TGTGCCACCAGCAGAGTGCTGGGTGAGAAGTACTTC
TRBJ2-3 | TRBV5-4 | NA | NA | CASSFSHHTDTQYF | TGCGCCAGCAGCTTTAGTCACCACACAGATACGCAGTATTTT
TRBJ1-2 | TRBV24-1 | NA | TRBD1 | CATSAAQGRGYTF | TGTGCCACCAGTGCTGCCCAGGGCAGGGGGTACACCTTC
TRBJ2-3 | TRBV19 | NA | NA | CASSSGADTQYF | TGTGCCAGTAGTAGCGGTGCTGATACGCAGTATTTT
TRBJ1-1 | TRBV12-3/TRBV12-4 | NA | NA | CASNTPGGVNTEAFF | TGTGCCAGCAATACCCCGGGGGGCGTGAACACTGAAGCTTTCTTT
TRBJ2-3 | TRBV7-2 | NA | NA | CASSFASGLLTDTQYF | TGTGCCAGCAGCTTTGCATCAGGACTGCTAACAGATACGCAGTATTTT
TRBJ1-5 | TRBV24-1 | NA | NA | CAALGPHQPQHF | TGTGCCGCCCTCGGACCCCATCAGCCCCAGCATTTT
TRBJ2-2 | TRBV12-3/TRBV12-4 | NA | TRBD2 | CASSLVGLAGVRLVDTGELFF | TGTGCCAGCAGTTTAGTTGGGCTAGCGGGAGTTCGGTTGGTGGACACCGGGGAGCTGTTTTTT
TRBJ2-3 | TRBV9 | NA | TRBD1 | CASSDSGQTRDTQYF | TGTGCCAGCAGTGATTCGGGACAGACAAGGGATACGCAGTATTTT
TRBJ1-1 | TRBV18 | NA | TRBD1 | CASSGDRATLQNTEAFF | TGTGCCAGCTCAGGGGACAGGGCAACCTTACAAAACACTGAAGCTTTCTTT
TRBJ2-7 | TRBV12-3/TRBV12-4 | NA | NA | CASNPETRSYEQYF | TGTGCCAGCAACCCAGAGACTAGGTCCTACGAGCAGTACTTC
TRBJ1-1 | TRBV9 | NA | NA | CASSVGATTEAFF | TGTGCCAGCAGCGTTGGAGCCACCACTGAAGCTTTCTTT